Each of the 16 T cell receptor beta chains below was sequenced from the same sample in a study of T cells in Graves' hyperthyroidism and ophthalmopathy. Amplification of TCR beta CDR3 regions used RNA as the template. An initial round of RT-PCR targeting the TCR CDR3 relied on the HTBI primer set. Each CDR3 protein is one row after TCRdb ran MiXCR on the multiplex PCR reads. The table lists about 600,000 distinct CDR3 sequences, about a sixth of them singletons. The sample was blood. Every receptor here comes from a woman aged 40 to 50 with Graves' ophthalmopathy.

This clonotype was detected ten times or more. The CDR3: CAISDLAGVYEQYF. CDR3 DNA sequence: TGTGCCATCAGTGACTTAGCGGGGGTCTACGAGCAGTACTTC. The chain combines TRBV10-3 with TRBJ2-7, with TRBD2 identical over 9 bases. Trimming at V came to 3 bases and at J to 3 bases, leaving 3 bases not matched to a gene. CDR3 length: 14 residues. CDR1 is ENHRY, CDR2 SYGVKD, per germline.

The chain carries TRBV20-1 and TRBJ2-3, with D maybe TRBD2 (6 bases). The CDR3 loop spans 15 amino acids. The germline V and J ends were trimmed by 1 base and 2 bases, with 13 bases remaining between them. CDR1 DFQATT and CDR2 SNEGSKA come from the germline V gene (reference sequence). Here the CDR3 DNA reads TGCAGTGCTAGAGGACCTAGCGCCTCCACAGATACGCAGTATTTT. Amino acids: CSARGPSASTDTQYF.

Of note for this clonotype: Possible read error: a much larger clone is one base away. This chain links TRBV2 with TRBJ2-7; D not certain. V was trimmed by 7 bases and J by 7 bases, leaving 14 bases between them. Per the germline V gene, CDR1 is SNHLY and CDR2 is FYNNEI. CDR3 length: 12 residues. DNA for the CDR3: TGTGCCAGCACACTCCCCCCGGGTGAGCAGTACTTC. As protein: CASTLPPGEQYF.

In nucleotides, the CDR3 is TGCAGTGCTAGGCGGGGTAGCGGGAGCGCAGATACGCAGTATTTT. The encoded protein is CSARRGSGSADTQYF. The chain couples TRBV20-1 to TRBJ2-3; 9 positions agree with TRBD2. The V gene's germline CDR1 is DFQATT and CDR2 SNEGSKA (reference sequence). The CDR3 has 15 residues. The trim removed 3 bases at V and 4 bases at J, leaving 8 bases unmatched.

J is TRBJ1-4 and V is TRBV18; D may be TRBD1 (5 bases). The CDR3 sequence is 16 residues long. V was pared by 5 bases and J by 4 bases, with 17 bases between. The germline gives CDR1 KGHSH, CDR2 LQKENI. The CDR3 DNA follows: TGTGCCAGCTCAGCGTTAAGGACATCAAATAATGAAAAACTGTTTTTT. Translating gives CASSALRTSNNEKLFF.

The rearrangement uses TRBV11-2 and TRBJ1-6; D not resolved. CDR1 SGHAT and CDR2 FQNNGV come from the germline V gene. V was pared by 4 bases and J by 0 bases, with 10 bases between. This CDR3 has 16 residues. For the CDR3, the DNA is TGTGCCAGCAGCTCCGCGGCCCGCTCCTATAATTCACCCCTCCACTTT. This gives the protein CASSSAARSYNSPLHF.

This clonotype was detected ten times or more. This sequence joins TRBV2 and TRBJ1-5; 7 bases map to TRBD1. This CDR3 is built from 15 residues. In germline, CDR1 is SNHLY, CDR2 FYNNEI. V gave up 7 bases and J gave up 2 bases; unmatched junction bases: 8. The DNA for the CDR3 is TGTGCCAGCACCCGGGACACAGGGGGCAATCAGCCCCAGCATTTT. Translating it yields CASTRDTGGNQPQHF.

This clonotype was observed many times. J is TRBJ2-3 and V is TRBV12-3 or TRBV12-4; D not resolved. V lost 1 base and J lost 2, with 4 bases in between. The CDR3 covers 13 residues. This CDR3 reads CASSLELTDTQYF. The CDR3 DNA sequence: TGTGCCAGCAGTTTAGAGCTCACAGATACGCAGTATTTT.

This clonotype was seen many times. The rearrangement joins TRBV6-1 to TRBJ2-3, with D hard to call. V was pared by 7 bases and J by 7 bases, with 9 bases between. CDR3 length: 11 residues. CDR1 is MNHNS, CDR2 SASEGT, per germline. CDR3 loop: CASTLSNTQYF. As DNA, the CDR3 is TGTGCCAGCACCCTCTCGAATACGCAGTATTTT.

This clonotype occurred a few times. The DNA of the CDR3 is TGTGCCATTCGGGGGGGTGGCGATACGCAGTATTTT. Its translation is CAIRGGGDTQYF. This chain connects TRBV10-3 to TRBJ2-3, with 8 bases identical to TRBD2. J was trimmed by 6 bases and V by 9 bases; bases with no gene match: 5. The CDR3 consists of 12 residues. CDR1 and CDR2 (germline): ENHRY, SYGVKD.

At least ten counts were recorded for this clonotype. V gene TRBV7-8 combines with J gene TRBJ2-3, with 9 bases lining up with TRBD2. V shed 7 bases and J 0 bases; nucleotides not matched to a gene: 17. The germline CDR1 and CDR2 sequences are SGHVS and FQNEAQ. CDR3 size: 19 residues. CDR3 protein: CASTSYRSGRTDSTDTQYF. The CDR3 coding sequence is TGTGCCAGCACCTCTTACCGCAGCGGGAGGACCGACAGCACAGATACGCAGTATTTT. Complete variable domain (other parts from reference TRBV7-8 and TRBJ2-3): GAGVSQSPRYKVAKRGQDVALRCDPISGHVSLFWYQQALGQGPEFLTYFQNEAQLDKSGLPSDRFFAERPEGSVSTLKIQRTQQEDSAVYLCASTSYRSGRTDSTDTQYFGPGTRLTVL.

The chain recombines TRBV29-1 with TRBJ2-3; 8 nucleotides line up with TRBD2. Germline V gene sequence: CDR1 SQVTM, CDR2 ANQGSEA. The CDR3 consists of 14 residues. Trimming took 1 base from V and 8 from J; bases not matched to a gene: 8. The CDR3 nucleotides read TGCAGCGTTGAAGTCGCACTAGCGGTCGGTACGCAGTATTTT. It translates to CSVEVALAVGTQYF.

Comment on this clonotype: This could be a read error, since a much larger clone is one nucleotide away. Here the CDR3 omits its conserved ending phenylalanine or tryptophan, so a read error is the likely source. The chain recombines TRBV11-2 with TRBJ2-3; 7 nucleotides align to TRBD2. Germline CDR1 is SGHAT and CDR2 is FQNNGV. J lost 7 bases, V lost 4 bases, and 11 bases had no gene match. CDR3 length: 15 amino acids. The CDR3 sequence is CASSSGGRGRNTQYI. CDR3 DNA: TGTGCCAGCAGCTCGGGCGGGAGAGGAAGAAATACGCAGTATATT.

This clonotype was seen more than once but under ten times. This chain joins TRBV4-1 and TRBJ2-2; 12 nucleotides align to TRBD2. The CDR3 length is 17 residues. The J segment lost 3 bases and the V segment lost 2 bases, leaving 4 bases of the junction unmatched. Germline V lookup: CDR1 MGHRA, CDR2 YSYEKL. As DNA, the CDR3 is TGCGCCAGCAGCCAAACTAGCGGGAGGTTCGACACCGGGGAGCTGTTTTTT. Translated: CASSQTSGRFDTGELFF.

The gene calls are TRBV7-2 and TRBJ1-1; TRBD1 might be the D (5 bases). Germline CDR1 SGHTA, CDR2 FQGNSA. The V end lost 5 bases, the J end lost 11 bases, and 24 bases lay between the germline ends. This CDR3 contains 15 residues. The CDR3 loop reads CASSPSQGPLSVAFF. Written as DNA, the CDR3 is TGTGCCAGCAGCCCATCGCAGGGACCTCTTTCTGTGGCTTTCTTT. The full variable domain, with the rest looked up from reference TRBV7-2 and TRBJ1-1, is GAGVSQSPSNKVTEKGKDVELRCDPISGHTALYWYRQSLGQGLEFLIYFQGNSAPDKSGLPSDRFSAERTGGSVSTLTIQRTQQEDSAVYLCASSPSQGPLSVAFFGQGTRLTVV.

The genes are TRBV5-5 and TRBJ2-2; D is undetermined. From germline, CDR1 is SGHKS and CDR2 YYEKEE (reference sequence). Trimming pared 3 bases from V and 0 bases from J, leaving 9 bases between. The CDR3 has 15 residues. This CDR3 is CASSSWVSNTGELFF. The CDR3 bases are TGTGCCAGCAGCTCTTGGGTTTCGAACACCGGGGAGCTGTTTTTT.